These 24 T cell receptor beta chains were all obtained from the same sample, sequenced in a study of shared clonotypes between healthy human individuals. Here immunoSEQ multiplex PCR was the method, and the copy in TCRdb shows in-frame clones only, minus some. The sample yields 730,000 or so clones, about three quarters seen once. Sequenced sample: memory CD4+ T cells sorted from blood. The subset: CD45RA-negative fraction. The source of these receptors is a woman in her twenties or thirties in good health.

To note about this clone: One base away lies a much larger clone, so this may be a sequencing read error. The chain links TRBV28 to TRBJ1-5; D not resolved. The length of the CDR3 is 13 residues. Germline CDR1 MDHEN, CDR2 SYDVKM. Trimming took 2 bases from V and 0 from J, leaving 2 bases between them. The CDR3 loop reads CASSLNSNQPQHF. In nucleotides, the CDR3 is TGTGCCAGCAGTTTAAATAGCAATCAGCCCCAGCATTTT.

The chain has TRBV25-1 and TRBJ1-2, with a weak D call TRBD1 (5 bases). The CDR3 runs 13 residues. Germline lookup yields CDR1 MGHDK and CDR2 SYGVNS. The ends were cut back, 2 bases at V and 8 bases at J, with 12 bases in the middle. CDR3 nucleotide sequence: TGTGCCAGCAGTGAAGGGACGGACGCAGGCTACACCTTC. This gives the protein CASSEGTDAGYTF.

The V call is TRBV4-1, the J call TRBJ2-1; 8 nucleotides align to TRBD1. In germline, CDR1 is MGHRA, CDR2 YSYEKL. V lost 0 bases to trimming and J lost 7 bases; unmatched junction nucleotides: 17. CDR3 length: 19 residues. CDR3: CASSQDASTGQGSLNEQFF. CDR3 DNA sequence: TGCGCCAGCAGCCAAGATGCCTCGACCGGACAGGGAAGTCTAAATGAGCAGTTCTTC.

The chain is built from TRBV5-4 and TRBJ1-2; TRBD1 aligns across 7 bases. The CDR3 sequence is 14 residues long. The germline gives CDR1 SGHNT, CDR2 YYREEE (reference sequence). The J segment lost 7 bases and the V segment lost 0 bases, leaving 6 bases of the junction unmatched. CDR3 sequence (DNA): TGTGCCAGCAGCTTGGAGACAGGGTTTACTGGCTACACCTTC. Translation: CASSLETGFTGYTF. The full variable domain, completed using reference TRBV5-4 and TRBJ1-2, is ETGVTQSPTHLIKTRGQQVTLRCSSQSGHNTVSWYQQALGQGPQFIFQYYREEENGRGNFPPRFSGLQFPNYSSELNVNALELDDSALYLCASSLETGFTGYTFGSGTRLTVV.

The rearrangement links TRBV6-1 to TRBJ1-5; D gene ambiguous. Germline assignment: CDR1 MNHNS and CDR2 SASEGT. The CDR3 loop spans 17 amino acids. With 2 bases removed from V and 0 bases from J, the gap between germline ends came to 14 bases. The CDR3 coding sequence is TGTGCCAGCAGTGAATATAGCTTACCATATAGCAATCAGCCCCAGCATTTT. This sequence encodes CASSEYSLPYSNQPQHF.

This clone showed up just a few times. The gene calls are TRBV28 and TRBJ2-2; D unresolved. Looked up from germline, CDR1 is MDHEN and CDR2 is SYDVKM. This CDR3 has 12 residues. The V end lost 2 bases, the J end lost 4 bases, and 2 bases lay between the germline ends. This CDR3 reads CASSLATGELFF. CDR3 bases: TGTGCCAGCAGTTTAGCCACCGGGGAGCTGTTTTTT.

The rearrangement uses TRBV28 and TRBJ1-2; D perhaps matches TRBD1 (5 bases). This CDR3 has 15 amino acids. The germline CDR1 and CDR2 sequences are MDHEN and SYDVKM. V was trimmed by 5 bases and J by 6 bases, leaving 19 bases between them. The DNA for the CDR3 is TGTGCCAGCAGTCGCCCTGGGGGGGGATTGGATGGCTACACCTTC. This encodes CASSRPGGGLDGYTF.

The chain recombines TRBV5-6 with TRBJ2-1; D remains ambiguous. The CDR3 runs 15 residues. V lost 0 bases and J 1 base, leaving 8 bases between the germline ends. Looked up from germline, CDR1 is SGHDT and CDR2 is YYEEEE. CDR3 DNA sequence: TGTGCCAGCAGCTTGGGGCGATTATCCTACAATGAGCAGTTCTTC. This gives the protein CASSLGRLSYNEQFF.

The rearrangement links TRBV5-1 to TRBJ2-5; D call uncertain. This CDR3 spans 14 amino acids. Germline V gene data show CDR1 as SGHRS and CDR2 as YFSETQ. V lost 3 bases and J 9 bases, leaving 18 bases between the germline ends. CDR3 loop: CASSSLDPAEAQYF. The CDR3 DNA is TGCGCCAGCAGCTCCCTAGACCCTGCTGAGGCCCAGTACTTC.

The chain couples TRBV6-6 to TRBJ2-5, with D possibly being TRBD1 (7 bases). The CDR3 is 14 amino acids. With 10 bases removed from V and 5 bases from J, the gap between germline ends came to 20 bases. Germline lookup yields CDR1 MNHNY and CDR2 SVGAGI (reference sequence). CDR3 residues: CATLRQGGLETQYF. The CDR3, as DNA: TGTGCCACCCTCCGACAGGGAGGATTGGAGACCCAGTACTTC.

This clone has only a few counts. The gene calls are TRBV5-1 and TRBJ2-2, with D possibly being TRBD1 (6 bases). The CDR3 consists of 15 residues. Germline V lookup: CDR1 SGHRS, CDR2 YFSETQ. V shed 10 bases and J shed 2 bases, with 18 bases lying between them. The CDR3 sequence: CAQTDRKFNTGELFF. CDR3 coding DNA: TGCGCCCAGACCGACAGGAAATTTAACACCGGGGAGCTGTTTTTT.

This clone was picked up a small number of times. CDR3 in DNA: TGTGCCAGCAGCTTGGATGGCCCCGCAGATACGCAGTATTTT. This codes for CASSLDGPADTQYF. The V gene is TRBV5-5, the J gene TRBJ2-3; D gene unclear. The length of the CDR3 is 14 residues. Germline V gives CDR1 SGHKS, CDR2 YYEKEE (reference sequence). V lost 0 bases and J lost 4, with 9 bases in between.

The chain carries TRBV15 and TRBJ1-1, with 7 bases that match TRBD1. V dropped 1 base and J dropped 6; count of bases not matched to a gene: 8. CDR3 length: 15 residues. Germline V gene sequence: CDR1 LNHNV, CDR2 YYDKDF (reference sequence). The CDR3 sequence: CATSRGGTAKAEAFF. The CDR3 coding sequence is TGTGCCACCAGCAGAGGAGGGACAGCCAAAGCTGAAGCTTTCTTT.

The CDR3 DNA follows: TGTGCCAGTAGTATAGTCCGGGTTGGGGCCAACGTCCTGACTTTC. As protein: CASSIVRVGANVLTF. The chain carries TRBV19 and TRBJ2-6; D gene unclear. The germline V gene encodes CDR1 LNHDA and CDR2 SQIVND (reference sequence). This CDR3 has 15 amino acids. With 1 base removed from V and 3 bases from J, the gap between germline ends came to 7 bases.

The V and J genes are TRBV11-2 and TRBJ2-3; 11 nucleotides align to TRBD2. Trimming cost V 5 bases and J 4 bases; bases outside gene matches: 8. Germline V gene data show CDR1 as SGHAT and CDR2 as FQNNGV. The CDR3 covers 16 residues. The CDR3 loop is CASSQIAGGPADTQYF. The CDR3 bases are TGTGCCAGCAGCCAAATAGCGGGAGGGCCTGCAGATACGCAGTATTTT.

In this sample, this clone turned up many times. The chain recombines TRBV19 with TRBJ2-1, with unresolved D. CDR1 and CDR2 from the germline V gene are LNHDA and SQIVND (reference sequence). Trimming shortened V by 5 bases and J by 2 bases, and 7 bases separated the two germline ends. This CDR3 contains 13 residues. This CDR3 is CASSARAYNEQFF. Here the CDR3 DNA reads TGTGCCAGTAGTGCCCGGGCCTACAATGAGCAGTTCTTC.

The chain couples TRBV27 to TRBJ2-7, with 7 positions matching TRBD2. V shed 6 bases, J shed 7 bases, and the junction held 12 bases outside the gene matches. The CDR3 runs to 14 residues. Germline V gives CDR1 MNHEY, CDR2 SMNVEV (reference sequence). The CDR3, as DNA: TGTGCCAGCAGCCGACTAGCCAAATCTAGGGAGCAGTACTTC. Translated: CASSRLAKSREQYF.

This clone was seen once. The chain joins TRBV11-3 to TRBJ2-5; TRBD2 agrees at 10 bases. Per the germline V gene, CDR1 is SGHNT and CDR2 is YENEEA. Germline trimming cut 2 bases from V and 4 bases from J; bases unmatched to any gene: 4. The CDR3 is 15 residues long. CDR3 residues: CASSLRLAGVETQYF. The DNA of the CDR3 is TGTGCCAGCAGCTTAAGGCTAGCGGGAGTAGAGACCCAGTACTTC.

This clone was seen a single time. The CDR3 protein is CASSGLLAGDTQYF. In DNA, the CDR3 is TGCGCCAGCAGCGGACTCTTAGCCGGAGATACGCAGTATTTT. The chain links TRBV5-1 to TRBJ2-3, with D possibly TRBD2 on 5 matching bases. V lost 4 bases and J lost 5, with 14 bases in between. The V gene's germline CDR1 is SGHRS and CDR2 YFSETQ. The length of the CDR3 is 14 residues.

A note on this clone: This sample includes further DNA sequences coding for the same CDR3. The gene calls are TRBV6-6 and TRBJ2-3; the D is unclear. The CDR3 has 11 residues. Trimming removed 2 bases at V and 6 bases at J, with 3 bases between. Per germline, CDR1 MNHNY and CDR2 SVGAGI (reference sequence). The CDR3 sequence: CASSYRDTQYF. The CDR3 DNA reads as TGTGCCAGCAGTTACAGGGATACGCAGTATTTT.

The chain carries TRBV18 and TRBJ1-3; no firm D call. CDR3 size: 13 residues. Germline V CDR1 and CDR2: KGHSH, LQKENI. V dropped 2 bases and J dropped 4 bases, with 6 bases sitting between them. Here the CDR3 DNA reads TGTGCCAGCTCACCAAAGAACGGAAACACCATATATTTT. Translation gives CASSPKNGNTIYF.

The J gene is TRBJ1-2, the V gene TRBV10-1; possibly TRBD1 for D (5 bases). The CDR3 spans 12 residues. Per germline, CDR1 WNHNN and CDR2 SYGVQD (reference sequence). The V end lost 6 bases, the J end lost 8 bases, and 13 bases lay between the germline ends. CDR3 sequence (DNA): TGCGCCAGCAGCCGGGACCGTCGGGGCTACACCTTC. Translation gives CASSRDRRGYTF.

The chain combines TRBV5-1 with TRBJ2-5, with D hard to call. Germline CDR1 is SGHRS and CDR2 is YFSETQ. Trimming removed 2 bases from V and 2 bases from J, with 7 bases in between. CDR3 length equals 13 residues. The CDR3 nucleotides are TGCGCCAGCAGCTTTGTCTATCAAGAGACCCAGTACTTC. It codes for CASSFVYQETQYF.

This chain joins TRBV4-1 and TRBJ1-5; no definite D call. This CDR3 has 14 residues. The germline gives CDR1 MGHRA, CDR2 YSYEKL. V was cut by 0 bases and J by 3 bases, with 6 bases left in between. DNA of the CDR3: TGCGCCAGCAGCCAAGAGACCCTCAATCAGCCCCAGCATTTT. It translates to CASSQETLNQPQHF.